Below, 9 T cell receptor beta chains from the same sample are listed, as sequenced in a study of neoadjuvant nivolumab and ipilimumab in lung cancer. Repertoires were generated with immunoSEQ multiplex PCR, while TCRdb's copy carries only in-frame clones and drops some. Of 20,000 to 25,000 clones in the sample, roughly 85% were seen once. The specimen comprised peripheral blood, sampled before neoadjuvant nivolumab, alone or with ipilimumab. These receptors were collected from an adult with non-small cell lung cancer.

The gene calls are TRBV30 and TRBJ2-3, with 7 bases that match TRBD1. From germline, CDR1 is GTSNPN and CDR2 SVGIG (reference sequence). The V gene end was trimmed by 6 bases and the J gene end by 0 bases; junction bases not matched to a gene: 6. The length of the CDR3 is 14 residues. DNA for the CDR3: TGTGCCTGCTCGATGACAGGGAGCACAGATACGCAGTATTTT. Translated, it gives CACSMTGSTDTQYF.

The V gene is TRBV10-3, the J gene TRBJ2-3; TRBD2 matches at 7 bases. The CDR3 has 13 amino acids. V lost 8 bases, J lost 4 bases, and 6 bases stayed unmatched. Looked up from germline, CDR1 is ENHRY and CDR2 is SYGVKD. The CDR3 region has the DNA TGTGCCATCGGCGGGAGTGGAGCAGATACGCAGTATTTT. Its protein is CAIGGSGADTQYF.

The genes are TRBV11-3 and TRBJ2-7; 7 bases fit TRBD1. V shed 4 bases, J shed 2 bases, and the junction held 8 bases outside the gene matches. The CDR3 is 15 amino acids. The germline gives CDR1 SGHNT, CDR2 YENEEA. DNA of the CDR3: TGTGCCAGCAGCTCGGGACAGCAGAACACCTACGAGCAGTACTTC. It translates to CASSSGQQNTYEQYF. Looking up the rest from reference TRBV11-3 and TRBJ2-7 gives the full variable domain: EAGVVQSPRYKIIEKKQPVAFWCNPISGHNTLYWYLQNLGQGPELLIRYENEEAVDDSQLPKDRFSAERLKGVDSTLKIQPAELGDSAVYLCASSSGQQNTYEQYFGPGTRLTVT.

The chain joins TRBV9 to TRBJ2-3; tentatively, D is TRBD2 (6 bases). The V gene's germline CDR1 is SGDLS and CDR2 YYNGEE. The V and J ends lost 3 bases and 0 bases respectively, with 8 bases between them. The CDR3 is 14 amino acids. CDR3 residues: CASSGRGSTDTQYF. Here the CDR3 DNA reads TGTGCCAGCAGCGGGCGGGGCAGCACAGATACGCAGTATTTT.

DNA for the CDR3: TGTGCCAGCAGCCCAAGGACGGGAGACTTAGCCAAAAACATTCAGTACTTC. Its protein is CASSPRTGDLAKNIQYF. The chain is built from TRBV11-2 and TRBJ2-4, with D possibly being TRBD2 (6 bases). Trimming shortened V by 5 bases and J by 0 bases, and 17 bases separated the two germline ends. Germline values: CDR1 SGHAT, CDR2 FQNNGV. CDR3 length: 17 residues.

V is TRBV18 and J is TRBJ2-7; TRBD1 might be the D (6 bases). CDR1 KGHSH and CDR2 LQKENI come from the germline V gene. V was trimmed by 0 bases and J by 0 bases, leaving 9 bases between them. The CDR3 is made up of 15 amino acids. For the CDR3, the DNA is TGTGCCAGCTCACCACCTCAGGGGCTCTCCTACGAGCAGTACTTC. This sequence encodes CASSPPQGLSYEQYF.

The chain employs TRBV7-2 and TRBJ2-7; 9 bases map to TRBD1. The CDR3 runs 15 residues. CDR1 is SGHTA, CDR2 FQGNSA, per germline. The V gene end was trimmed by 3 bases and the J gene end by 5 bases; junction bases not matched to a gene: 8. This CDR3 is CASSLLTGGWDEQYF. The CDR3 DNA reads as TGTGCCAGCAGCTTGCTTACAGGGGGCTGGGACGAGCAGTACTTC.

The rearrangement links TRBV7-8 to TRBJ2-1, with a possible D match to TRBD2 (6 bases). The CDR3 sequence is 14 residues long. Trimming pared 5 bases from V and 6 bases from J, leaving 14 bases between. Per germline, CDR1 SGHVS and CDR2 FQNEAQ. The CDR3 loop reads CASSLLTSFNEQFF. Written as DNA, the CDR3 is TGTGCCAGCAGCCTCCTAACTAGCTTCAATGAGCAGTTCTTC. Full variable domain (rest looked up from reference TRBV7-8 and TRBJ2-1): GAGVSQSPRYKVAKRGQDVALRCDPISGHVSLFWYQQALGQGPEFLTYFQNEAQLDKSGLPSDRFFAERPEGSVSTLKIQRTQQEDSAVYLCASSLLTSFNEQFFGPGTRLTVL.

The CDR3 DNA follows: TGTGCCTGGAGTGCCACAGGGGGCGTTCTCGACGAGCAGTACTTC. The encoded protein is CAWSATGGVLDEQYF. This chain joins TRBV30 and TRBJ2-7, with 9 bases identical to TRBD1. The V gene end was trimmed by 1 base and the J gene end by 5 bases; junction bases not matched to a gene: 9. The germline V gene encodes CDR1 GTSNPN and CDR2 SVGIG (reference sequence). This CDR3 comprises 15 residues. Full variable domain (remainder filled in from reference TRBV30 and TRBJ2-7): SQTIHQWPATLVQPVGSPLSLECTVEGTSNPNLYWYRQAAGRGLQLLFYSVGIGQISSEVPQNLSASRPQDRQFILSSKKLLLSDSGFYLCAWSATGGVLDEQYFGPGTRLTVT.